This T cell receptor beta chain was recovered during a study of identical twins. Study-wide findings and caveats: Memory repertoires showed no such pattern, whereas abundant cord blood beta clonotypes carried fewer insertions. Modelling approaches yielded underestimates of out-of-frame TCR alpha sharing between monozygotic twins. Within twin pairs, the out-of-frame alpha sequences they shared showed excess low generation probability.

Template switching added a universal primer site; cDNA carried unique molecular identifiers. One entry per CDR3 protein, called by TCRdb with MiXCR from the 5' RACE reads. The sample lists 450,000 to 650,000 distinct CDR3 sequences; approximately 10% were seen once. The sample holds a few counts of this clonotype. Its specificity is unknown. The CDR3 covers 17 residues. Trimming removed 1 base at V and 0 bases at J, with 15 bases between. From germline, CDR1 is SGHDT and CDR2 YYEEEE. Separately, the same data were catalogued under a study of yellow fever vaccine responses in identical twins.

This clonotype was sampled from a woman under 30 in good health. The V call is TRBV5-6, the J call TRBJ2-3; D might be TRBD2 (7 bases). The sequenced material came from PBMCs. This CDR3 is CASSLSGGASSTDTQYF. In nucleotides, the CDR3 is TGTGCCAGCAGCTTGAGTGGGGGGGCCTCTAGCACAGATACGCAGTATTTT.